Listed here are 6 T cell receptor beta chains from one sample, sequenced in a study of T cells in Graves' hyperthyroidism and ophthalmopathy. Using RNA transcripts as the source, TCR beta CDR3 regions were amplified. The HTBI primer set was used in a first-round RT-PCR of the TCR CDR3. A single record per CDR3 protein comes from TCRdb applying MiXCR to the multiplex PCR reads. Of about 550,000 distinct CDR3 sequences listed, around 21% are singletons. Sequenced input: blood. Receptors were obtained from a man aged 18 to 29 with Graves' hyperthyroidism.

The rearrangement uses TRBV4-1 and TRBJ2-5, with 11 positions matching TRBD2. CDR1 and CDR2 from the germline V gene are MGHRA and YSYEKL. J lost 1 base, V lost 4 bases, and 5 bases had no gene match. This CDR3 contains 16 residues. CDR3 sequence reads: CASSLHSGRAQETQYF. For the CDR3, the DNA is TGCGCCAGCAGCCTCCATAGCGGGAGGGCCCAAGAGACCCAGTACTTC.

This clonotype was seen a handful of times. The V gene is TRBV5-1, the J gene TRBJ2-7; weak D call: TRBD1 (5 bases). Germline assignment: CDR1 SGHRS and CDR2 YFSETQ. The ends were cut back, 2 bases at V and 3 bases at J, with 12 bases in the middle. CDR3 length: 14 amino acids. This chain's CDR3 is CASSLDSFFYEQYF. CDR3 DNA: TGCGCCAGCAGCTTAGACAGCTTTTTCTACGAGCAGTACTTC.

In DNA form, the CDR3 reads TGTGCCAGCAGTGGGGGATACTATGGCTACACCTTC. It translates to CASSGGYYGYTF. This rearrangement joins TRBV25-1 to TRBJ1-2; D is unresolved. The CDR3 length is 12 residues. CDR1 is MGHDK, CDR2 SYGVNS, per germline. Trimming removed 4 bases from V and 3 bases from J, with 6 bases in between.

This clonotype was seen ten or more times. The rearrangement links TRBV20-1 to TRBJ2-7, with no clear D. Germline V CDR1 and CDR2: DFQATT, SNEGSKA (reference sequence). This CDR3 has 15 amino acids. The germline V and J ends were trimmed by 0 bases and 6 bases, with 18 bases remaining between them. As DNA, the CDR3 is TGCAGTGCTAGAGATCGGTATTGGGCAAAGGGCGAGCAGTACTTC. It yields the protein CSARDRYWAKGEQYF.

This clonotype was observed many times. This chain uses TRBV2 with TRBJ2-5; TRBD2 is a possible D gene (5 bases). This CDR3 spans 14 amino acids. CDR1 and CDR2 (germline): SNHLY, FYNNEI. Trimming shortened V by 5 bases and J by 4 bases, and 14 bases separated the two germline ends. The CDR3 protein is CASSPLRGRETQYF. As DNA, the CDR3 is TGTGCCAGCAGTCCCTTAAGAGGGAGAGAGACCCAGTACTTC.

In its sample, this clonotype was seen many times. V and J are TRBV6-5 and TRBJ1-1, with D possibly being TRBD1 (6 bases). Germline V gene lookup returns CDR1 MNHEY and CDR2 SVGAGI. Trimming removed 4 bases at V and 1 base at J, with 16 bases between. This CDR3 is 16 amino acids long. CDR3 nucleotides: TGTGCCAGCAGTTCACTGGTCCTAGGGGGGAACACTGAAGCTTTCTTT. Its translation is CASSSLVLGGNTEAFF.